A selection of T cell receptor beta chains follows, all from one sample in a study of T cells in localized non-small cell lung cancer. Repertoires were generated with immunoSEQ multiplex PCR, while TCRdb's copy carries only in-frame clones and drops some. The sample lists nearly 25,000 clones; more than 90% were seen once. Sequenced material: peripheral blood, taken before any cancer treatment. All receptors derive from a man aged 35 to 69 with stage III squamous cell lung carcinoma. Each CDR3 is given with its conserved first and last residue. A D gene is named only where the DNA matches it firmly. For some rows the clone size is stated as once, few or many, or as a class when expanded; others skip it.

CDR3nt: TGTGCCAGCAGCTTAAGTAGCGGGGGCCAAGAGACCCAGTACTTC
CDR3aa: CASSLSSGGQETQYF
abundance: -
d_gene: TRBD2
j_gene: TRBJ2-5
v_gene: TRBV7-2

CDR3nt: TGTGCCAGCAGTTATAGCAATCAGCCCCAGCATTTT
CDR3aa: CASSYSNQPQHF
abundance: few
d_gene: -
j_gene: TRBJ1-5
v_gene: TRBV28

CDR3nt: TGTGCCAGCAGTTTAGAGGGGTCTGGGGCCAACGTCCTGACTTTC
CDR3aa: CASSLEGSGANVLTF
abundance: -
d_gene: -
j_gene: TRBJ2-6
v_gene: TRBV28

CDR3nt: TGTGCCAGCAGCTTCACAGCTGTGAACACTGAAGCTTTCTTT
CDR3aa: CASSFTAVNTEAFF
abundance: -
d_gene: -
j_gene: TRBJ1-1
v_gene: TRBV5-4

CDR3nt: TGTGCCAGCAGCCGGGGAGGGACTAGCGGGGGCGGGTACCAAGAGACCCAGTACTTC
CDR3aa: CASSRGGTSGGGYQETQYF
abundance: once
d_gene: TRBD2
j_gene: TRBJ2-5
v_gene: TRBV7-7

CDR3nt: TGTGCCAGTAGTATAGGGTCCACTTGGGATCAGCCCCAGCATTTT
CDR3aa: CASSIGSTWDQPQHF
abundance: -
d_gene: -
j_gene: TRBJ1-5
v_gene: TRBV19

CDR3nt: TGCGCCAGCAGCCAAGATTGGCTAGCGGGAGGCAACAATGAGCAGTTCTTC
CDR3aa: CASSQDWLAGGNNEQFF
abundance: once
d_gene: TRBD2
j_gene: TRBJ2-1
v_gene: TRBV4-3

CDR3nt: TGTGCCAGCAGTTTATTGGTTTCTGGGGGCTTCGGCGAGCAGTACTTC
CDR3aa: CASSLLVSGGFGEQYF
abundance: -
d_gene: -
j_gene: TRBJ2-7
v_gene: TRBV27

CDR3nt: TGCGCCAGCAGCTTGCAGGGCGGTGGCGAGACTGAAGCTTTCTTT
CDR3aa: CASSLQGGGETEAFF
abundance: -
d_gene: -
j_gene: TRBJ1-1
v_gene: TRBV5-1

CDR3nt: TGTGCCAGCAGCGACCGGACAGGGGGACCCTACGAGCAGTACTTC
CDR3aa: CASSDRTGGPYEQYF
abundance: -
d_gene: TRBD1
j_gene: TRBJ2-7
v_gene: TRBV7-6

CDR3nt: TGTGCCAGTAGTATAAGCGACAGGGGTTACACTGAAGCTTTCTTT
CDR3aa: CASSISDRGYTEAFF
abundance: -
d_gene: TRBD1
j_gene: TRBJ1-1
v_gene: TRBV19

CDR3nt: TGTGCCAGCAGCCTCGGGACAGGGAGAAATCAGCCCCAGCATTTT
CDR3aa: CASSLGTGRNQPQHF
abundance: -
d_gene: TRBD1
j_gene: TRBJ1-5
v_gene: TRBV6-5

CDR3nt: TGTGCCAGCAGCCTAGGGACAGGGGGTGCCTACGAGCAGTACTTC
CDR3aa: CASSLGTGGAYEQYF
abundance: -
d_gene: TRBD1
j_gene: TRBJ2-7
v_gene: TRBV9

CDR3nt: TGCGCCAGCAGCTTGGAAACAGGGAACACTGAAGCTTTCTTT
CDR3aa: CASSLETGNTEAFF
abundance: once
d_gene: -
j_gene: TRBJ1-1
v_gene: TRBV5-1

CDR3nt: TGTGCCAGCAGTACCCGACGGGGTAGTGGGTCCTACGAGCAGTACTTC
CDR3aa: CASSTRRGSGSYEQYF
abundance: few
d_gene: -
j_gene: TRBJ2-7
v_gene: TRBV6-6

CDR3nt: TGTGCCAGTAGTCCCCCGGGCTCTGGCGTCAACATTCAGTACTTC
CDR3aa: CASSPPGSGVNIQYF
abundance: -
d_gene: -
j_gene: TRBJ2-4
v_gene: TRBV19

CDR3nt: TGTGCCAGCAGCCCTGACAGGGATAGCAATCAGCCTCAGCATTTT
CDR3aa: CASSPDRDSNQPQHF
abundance: -
d_gene: TRBD1
j_gene: TRBJ1-5
v_gene: TRBV28

CDR3nt: TGTGCCAGCAGCGCCGCCCCAGGGTCCTCAGATACGCAGTATTTT
CDR3aa: CASSAAPGSSDTQYF
abundance: -
d_gene: -
j_gene: TRBJ2-3
v_gene: TRBV9

CDR3nt: TGTGCCAGCAGCCCCCGGGACAGGGGAGGTTCAGATACGCAGTATTTT
CDR3aa: CASSPRDRGGSDTQYF
abundance: -
d_gene: TRBD1
j_gene: TRBJ2-3
v_gene: TRBV4-2

CDR3nt: TGTGCCAGCAGTTACGGAGGGTCGGAGGTCGGCTATGGCTACACCTTC
CDR3aa: CASSYGGSEVGYGYTF
abundance: -
d_gene: -
j_gene: TRBJ1-2
v_gene: TRBV6-5

CDR3nt: TGTGCCAGCAGTGAGGCCGGGACAGACCAAGAGACCCAGTACTTC
CDR3aa: CASSEAGTDQETQYF
abundance: once
d_gene: TRBD1
j_gene: TRBJ2-5
v_gene: TRBV2

CDR3nt: TGTGCCAGCAGTCGACAGGGGGGCTATGGCTACACCTTC
CDR3aa: CASSRQGGYGYTF
abundance: -
d_gene: TRBD1
j_gene: TRBJ1-2
v_gene: TRBV5-4

CDR3nt: TGTGCCAGCAGCTTCGTGACAAGCCGCACCGGGGAGCTGTTTTTT
CDR3aa: CASSFVTSRTGELFF
abundance: -
d_gene: -
j_gene: TRBJ2-2
v_gene: TRBV5-4

CDR3nt: TGTGCCAGCACCAAAACACCGGACAGGGGGGCCGGGACTAGTAAGCTGTTTTTT
CDR3aa: CASTKTPDRGAGTSKLFF
abundance: -
d_gene: TRBD1
j_gene: TRBJ2-2
v_gene: TRBV7-2

CDR3nt: TGTGCCAGTAGCAGTAGCGGGAGAGTTCCGTTCTTC
CDR3aa: CASSSSGRVPFF
abundance: -
d_gene: TRBD2
j_gene: TRBJ2-1
v_gene: TRBV19

CDR3nt: TGTGCCAGCAGCCACCCGGGACTAGCGGGGTCGTACACCGGGGAGCTGTTTTTT
CDR3aa: CASSHPGLAGSYTGELFF
abundance: -
d_gene: TRBD2
j_gene: TRBJ2-2
v_gene: TRBV4-2

CDR3nt: TGTGCCAGCAGTGTTTGGACAGGGGATGAGTTCACTGAAGCTTTCTTT
CDR3aa: CASSVWTGDEFTEAFF
abundance: -
d_gene: TRBD1
j_gene: TRBJ1-1
v_gene: TRBV2

CDR3nt: TGTGCCAGCAGCTTAGCCGGGGATGTCGACTATGGCTACACCTTC
CDR3aa: CASSLAGDVDYGYTF
abundance: -
d_gene: -
j_gene: TRBJ1-2
v_gene: TRBV7-6

CDR3nt: TGTGCCAGCAATACGGGACAGAAGGGAGAGACCCAGTACTTC
CDR3aa: CASNTGQKGETQYF
abundance: -
d_gene: TRBD1
j_gene: TRBJ2-5
v_gene: TRBV11-2

CDR3nt: TGCGCCAGCAGCCACGGGACAGGCAGCTCCTACGAGCAGTACTTC
CDR3aa: CASSHGTGSSYEQYF
abundance: -
d_gene: TRBD1
j_gene: TRBJ2-7
v_gene: TRBV4-3

CDR3nt: TGTGCCAGCAGCTTATACTGGGCGGTGGGGGGGGCCGAGACAGATACGCAGTATTTT
CDR3aa: CASSLYWAVGGAETDTQYF
abundance: medium-sized
d_gene: -
j_gene: TRBJ2-3
v_gene: TRBV11-3

CDR3nt: TGTGCCAGCAGCAAAGGAAATAGTTCGTGGCAGAGACCCTACGAGCAGTACTTC
CDR3aa: CASSKGNSSWQRPYEQYF
abundance: -
d_gene: -
j_gene: TRBJ2-7
v_gene: TRBV21-1

CDR3nt: TGTGCCAGCAGTTTGGGCAGTGGAATACGCCTAAGGGATGGCTACACCTTC
CDR3aa: CASSLGSGIRLRDGYTF
abundance: -
d_gene: -
j_gene: TRBJ1-2
v_gene: TRBV7-2

CDR3nt: TGCAGCGTGTCAGACAGGGGGAATGGCTACACCTTC
CDR3aa: CSVSDRGNGYTF
abundance: -
d_gene: TRBD1
j_gene: TRBJ1-2
v_gene: TRBV29-1

CDR3nt: TGTGCCAGCAGCCCCGAAGCAGGGGGAAATCAGCCCCAGCATTTT
CDR3aa: CASSPEAGGNQPQHF
abundance: -
d_gene: TRBD1
j_gene: TRBJ1-5
v_gene: TRBV28

CDR3nt: TGCGCCAGCAGCTTGGTAGGGGAAGCCTACAATGAGCAGTTCTTC
CDR3aa: CASSLVGEAYNEQFF
abundance: -
d_gene: -
j_gene: TRBJ2-1
v_gene: TRBV5-1

CDR3nt: TGTGCCAGTAGCCCCGGGACAGGGGTTGGGCAGTACTTC
CDR3aa: CASSPGTGVGQYF
abundance: once
d_gene: TRBD1
j_gene: TRBJ2-7
v_gene: TRBV19

CDR3nt: TGTGCCAGCAGTTTTGGGGGAGTTGCAACTAATGAAAAACTGTTTTTT
CDR3aa: CASSFGGVATNEKLFF
abundance: once
d_gene: -
j_gene: TRBJ1-4
v_gene: TRBV28

CDR3nt: TGTGCCAGCAGCTTAGTTGCGACCTCCTACGAGCAGTACTTC
CDR3aa: CASSLVATSYEQYF
abundance: -
d_gene: -
j_gene: TRBJ2-7
v_gene: TRBV7-9

CDR3nt: TGTGCCAGCAGTTCCGGGACTAGCGCAAACATTCAGTACTTC
CDR3aa: CASSSGTSANIQYF
abundance: -
d_gene: TRBD2
j_gene: TRBJ2-4
v_gene: TRBV27

CDR3nt: TGTGCCAGCAGTGAACTAGCGAGCGACGAGCAGTACTTC
CDR3aa: CASSELASDEQYF
abundance: -
d_gene: -
j_gene: TRBJ2-7
v_gene: TRBV2

CDR3nt: TGTGCCAGCAGTCCATGGACTAGCGGGAGCCGAGAGACCCAGTACTTC
CDR3aa: CASSPWTSGSRETQYF
abundance: -
d_gene: TRBD2
j_gene: TRBJ2-5
v_gene: TRBV27

CDR3nt: TGTGCCAGCAGCTTTTGGGGCACAGATACGCAGTATTTT
CDR3aa: CASSFWGTDTQYF
abundance: -
d_gene: -
j_gene: TRBJ2-3
v_gene: TRBV5-6

CDR3nt: TGTGCCAGTACGGGACAGGGGATGCGGGGACTGTTTTTT
CDR3aa: CASTGQGMRGLFF
abundance: -
d_gene: TRBD1
j_gene: TRBJ1-4
v_gene: TRBV19

CDR3nt: TGTGCCAGCAGTACAATTAGCGGGAGGGCCATGTACGAGCAGTACTTC
CDR3aa: CASSTISGRAMYEQYF
abundance: -
d_gene: TRBD2
j_gene: TRBJ2-7
v_gene: TRBV5-6

CDR3nt: TGTGCCAGCAGCTTGGTGGGGCAGGAGACCCAGTACTTC
CDR3aa: CASSLVGQETQYF
abundance: once
d_gene: -
j_gene: TRBJ2-5
v_gene: TRBV5-4

CDR3nt: TGTGCCAGCAGCCCTCAGACAGGGGGCGCAGATACGCAGTATTTT
CDR3aa: CASSPQTGGADTQYF
abundance: few
d_gene: TRBD1
j_gene: TRBJ2-3
v_gene: TRBV7-2

CDR3nt: TGTGCCAGCAGCTTGGGGTACCAATCGAACACCGGGGAGCTGTTTTTT
CDR3aa: CASSLGYQSNTGELFF
abundance: -
d_gene: -
j_gene: TRBJ2-2
v_gene: TRBV5-6

CDR3nt: TGTGCCAGCAGTTCGGGACAGCCCTACGAGCAGTACTTC
CDR3aa: CASSSGQPYEQYF
abundance: few
d_gene: TRBD1
j_gene: TRBJ2-7
v_gene: TRBV28

CDR3nt: TGTGCCAGCAGCACGGCACAAACCTACGAGCAGTACTTC
CDR3aa: CASSTAQTYEQYF
abundance: once
d_gene: -
j_gene: TRBJ2-7
v_gene: TRBV27

CDR3nt: TGTGCCAGCAGTTTGCCGGGACTAGCCGGCACAGATACGCAGTATTTT
CDR3aa: CASSLPGLAGTDTQYF
abundance: -
d_gene: TRBD2
j_gene: TRBJ2-3
v_gene: TRBV27

CDR3nt: TGTGCCAGCAGCTTGGGAGGGGGCAGCTACAATGAGCAGTTCTTC
CDR3aa: CASSLGGGSYNEQFF
abundance: -
d_gene: TRBD1
j_gene: TRBJ2-1
v_gene: TRBV5-4

CDR3nt: TGTGCCAGCAGTCGACGGGGTTCGCGGGAGCAGTACTTC
CDR3aa: CASSRRGSREQYF
abundance: -
d_gene: -
j_gene: TRBJ2-7
v_gene: TRBV6-5